The following is a T cell receptor beta chain sequence with its context. The V end was cut by 7 bases, the J end by 4 bases, with 19 bases between. This CDR3 comprises 15 residues. The germline V gene has CDR1 MNHEY and CDR2 SVGAGI. This entry belongs to a study of blood T cell repertoires in COVID-19. Libraries were prepared by immunoSEQ multiplex PCR; TCRdb keeps only in-frame clonotypes and omits some of them. The sample has hundreds of thousands of clones; 85% are singletons. The source of this sequence is a woman younger than 45 who had been exposed to COVID-19. Sequencing was performed on PBMCs or T cells enriched from blood (not recorded which). The chain recombines TRBV6-5 with TRBJ1-2; a weak D match, TRBD1 (6 bases). The CDR3 sequence is CASTGEKQGFYGYTF. The CDR3 DNA follows: TGTGCCAGCACCGGAGAGAAACAGGGATTCTATGGCTACACCTTC.